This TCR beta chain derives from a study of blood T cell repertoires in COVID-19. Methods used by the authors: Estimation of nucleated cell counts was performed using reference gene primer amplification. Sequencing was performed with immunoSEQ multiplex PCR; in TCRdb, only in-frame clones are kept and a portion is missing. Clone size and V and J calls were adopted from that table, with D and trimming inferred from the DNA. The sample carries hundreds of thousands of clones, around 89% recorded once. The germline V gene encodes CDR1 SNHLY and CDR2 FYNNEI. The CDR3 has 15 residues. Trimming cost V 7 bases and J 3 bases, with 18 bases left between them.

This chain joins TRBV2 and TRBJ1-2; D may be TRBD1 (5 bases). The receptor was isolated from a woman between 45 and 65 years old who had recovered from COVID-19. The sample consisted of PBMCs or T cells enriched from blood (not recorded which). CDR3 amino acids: CASMGSLGAYYGYTF. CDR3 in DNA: TGTGCCAGCATGGGCTCCCTTGGGGCCTACTATGGCTACACCTTC.